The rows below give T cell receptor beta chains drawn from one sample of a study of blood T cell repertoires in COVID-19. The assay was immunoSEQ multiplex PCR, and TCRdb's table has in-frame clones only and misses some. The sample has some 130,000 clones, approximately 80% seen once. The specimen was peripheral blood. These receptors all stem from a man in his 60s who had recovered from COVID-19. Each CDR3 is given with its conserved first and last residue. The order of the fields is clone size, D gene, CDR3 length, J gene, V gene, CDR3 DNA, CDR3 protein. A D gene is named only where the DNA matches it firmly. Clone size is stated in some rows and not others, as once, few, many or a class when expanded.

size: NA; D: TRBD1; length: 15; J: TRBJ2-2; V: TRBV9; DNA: TGTGCCAGCAGCGTGGGACAGGTGGACACCGGGGAGCTGTTTTTT; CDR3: CASSVGQVDTGELFF
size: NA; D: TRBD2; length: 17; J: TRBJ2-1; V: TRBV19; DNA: TGTGCCAGTAGTAACCTCAGAGGCGGGGGGGACGACAATGAGCAGTTCTTC; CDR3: CASSNLRGGGDDNEQFF
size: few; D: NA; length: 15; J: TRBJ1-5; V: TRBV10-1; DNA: TGCGCCAGCAGTGTGGGGGCGCGGGTAAAACAGCCCCAGCATTTT; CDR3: CASSVGARVKQPQHF
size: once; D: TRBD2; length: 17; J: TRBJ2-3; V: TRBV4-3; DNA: TGCGCCAGCAGCCAAGATGCCCTAGCGGGACTAGCAGATACGCAGTATTTT; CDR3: CASSQDALAGLADTQYF
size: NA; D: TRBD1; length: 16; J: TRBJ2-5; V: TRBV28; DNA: TGTGCCAGCAGTCCCTGGACAGGGGGGTCTCGGGAGACCCAGTACTTC; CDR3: CASSPWTGGSRETQYF
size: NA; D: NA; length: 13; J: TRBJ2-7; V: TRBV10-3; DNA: TGTGCCGCGGGGGGACAGAATGATTACGAGCAGTACTTC; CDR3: CAAGGQNDYEQYF
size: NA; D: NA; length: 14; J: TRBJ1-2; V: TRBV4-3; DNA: TGCGCCAGCAGCCAAGAGAGGGGGGGCTATGGCTACACCTTC; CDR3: CASSQERGGYGYTF
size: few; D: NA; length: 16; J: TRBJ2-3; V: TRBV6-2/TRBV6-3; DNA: TGTGCCAGCACCCCTCCGCCAGCGAGGGGCACAGATACGCAGTATTTT; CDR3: CASTPPPARGTDTQYF
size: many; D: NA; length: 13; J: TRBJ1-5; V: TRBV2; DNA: TGTGCCAGCAGGGGGGGATTTGGGCAGCCCCAGCATTTT; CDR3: CASRGGFGQPQHF
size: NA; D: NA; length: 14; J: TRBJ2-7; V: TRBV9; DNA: TGTGCCAGCAGCGTAGGGGGACACTCCTACGAGCAGTACTTC; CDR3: CASSVGGHSYEQYF
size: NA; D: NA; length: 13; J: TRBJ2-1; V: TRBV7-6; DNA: TGTGCCAGCATCCCCCCCGGTGGCAATGAGCAGTTCTTC; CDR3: CASIPPGGNEQFF
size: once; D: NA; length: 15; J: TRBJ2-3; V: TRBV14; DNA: TGTGCCAGCAGCCAAGGAGTGGACTTGAGAGATACGCAGTATTTT; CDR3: CASSQGVDLRDTQYF
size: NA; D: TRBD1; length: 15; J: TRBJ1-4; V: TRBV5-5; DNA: TGTGCCAGCAGCTCTCAGGGGGGAAGTAGTGAAAAACTGTTTTTT; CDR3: CASSSQGGSSEKLFF
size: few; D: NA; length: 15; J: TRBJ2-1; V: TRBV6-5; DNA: TGTGCCAGCAGGCCGTCCTGGGGCGCCTACAATGAGCAGTTCTTC; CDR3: CASRPSWGAYNEQFF
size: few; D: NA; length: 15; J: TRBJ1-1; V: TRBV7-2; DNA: TGTGCCAGCAGCTTATGGGGCTCACAGGGCACTGAAGCTTTCTTT; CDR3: CASSLWGSQGTEAFF
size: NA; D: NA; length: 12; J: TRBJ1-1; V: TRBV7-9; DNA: TGTGCCAGCACATCATCTGCGACTGAAGCTTTCTTT; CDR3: CASTSSATEAFF
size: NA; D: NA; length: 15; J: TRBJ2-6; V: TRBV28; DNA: TGTGCCAGTTCCTCCTCAGGGGCTGGGGCCAACGTCCTGACTTTC; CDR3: CASSSSGAGANVLTF
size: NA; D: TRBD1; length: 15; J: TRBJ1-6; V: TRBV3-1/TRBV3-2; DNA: TGTGCCAGCAGCCGAGGACAGGGCTATAATTCACCCCTCCACTTT; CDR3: CASSRGQGYNSPLHF
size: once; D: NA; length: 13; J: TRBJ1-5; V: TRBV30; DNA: TGTGCCTGGAGTGAGGCAGGGGATCAGCCCCAGCATTTT; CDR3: CAWSEAGDQPQHF
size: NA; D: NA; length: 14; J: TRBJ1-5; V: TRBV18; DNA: TGTGCCAGCTCACACCGGGATCAAAATCAGCCCCAGCATTTT; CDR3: CASSHRDQNQPQHF
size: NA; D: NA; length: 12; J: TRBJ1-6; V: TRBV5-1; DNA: TGCGCCAGCTCAAGGGGCAATTCACCCCTCCACTTT; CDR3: CASSRGNSPLHF
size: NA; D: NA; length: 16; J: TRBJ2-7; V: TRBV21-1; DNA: TGTGCCAGCAGGGAAGATGCGGGACAGGGTATCCACGAGCAGTACTTC; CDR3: CASREDAGQGIHEQYF
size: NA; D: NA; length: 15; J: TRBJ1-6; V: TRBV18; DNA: TGTGCCAGCTCACCACCTTCCCTGAGCAATTCACCCCTCCACTTT; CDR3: CASSPPSLSNSPLHF
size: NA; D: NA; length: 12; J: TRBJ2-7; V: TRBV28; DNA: TGTGCCAGCACCTCGGGTATCTACGAGCAGTACTTC; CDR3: CASTSGIYEQYF
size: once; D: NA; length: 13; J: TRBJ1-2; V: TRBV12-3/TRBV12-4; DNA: TGTGCCAGCAGGTTACAGGGTAACTATGGCTACACCTTC; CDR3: CASRLQGNYGYTF
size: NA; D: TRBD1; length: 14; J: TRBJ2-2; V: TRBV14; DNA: TGTGCCAGCACGGACAGGGCGAACACCGGGGAGCTGTTTTTT; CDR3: CASTDRANTGELFF
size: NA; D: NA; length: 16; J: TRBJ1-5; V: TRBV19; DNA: TGTGCCAGTAGTATAGGCCCCCGGACAGTTAATCAGCCCCAGCATTTT; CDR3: CASSIGPRTVNQPQHF
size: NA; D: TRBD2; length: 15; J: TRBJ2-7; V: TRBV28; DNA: TGTGCCAGCAGTTCCGCAGCGGGAGGGCCCGGCGAGCAGTACTTC; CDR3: CASSSAAGGPGEQYF
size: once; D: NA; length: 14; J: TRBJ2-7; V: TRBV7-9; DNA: TGTGCCAGCAGCAAAGGGACTCTAGTCTACGAGCAGTACTTC; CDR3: CASSKGTLVYEQYF
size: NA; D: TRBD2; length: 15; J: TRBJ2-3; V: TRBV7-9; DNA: TGTGCCAGCAGCCGGACTAGCACCATCCTAGATACGCAGTATTTT; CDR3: CASSRTSTILDTQYF
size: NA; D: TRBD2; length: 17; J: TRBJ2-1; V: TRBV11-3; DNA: TGTGCCAGCAGCTCAGGGGCTAGCGGGAGGCAAACGAATGAGCAGTTCTTC; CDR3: CASSSGASGRQTNEQFF
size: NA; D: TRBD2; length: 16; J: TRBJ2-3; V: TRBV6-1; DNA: TGTGCCAGCAGTGACACTAGCGGGGGGGCTGGAGATACGCAGTATTTT; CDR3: CASSDTSGGAGDTQYF
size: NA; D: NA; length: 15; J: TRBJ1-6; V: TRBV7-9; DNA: TGTGCCAGCAGCTTCAACAGCCCATCCGATTCACCCCTCCACTTT; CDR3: CASSFNSPSDSPLHF
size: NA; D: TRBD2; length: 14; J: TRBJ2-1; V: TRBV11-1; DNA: TGTGCCAGCAGCTTAGGGGCGGGGGGGAATGAGCAGTTCTTC; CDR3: CASSLGAGGNEQFF
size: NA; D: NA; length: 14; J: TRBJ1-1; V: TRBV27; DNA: TGTGCCAGCAGTTTCGGTGACAGGAACACTGAAGCTTTCTTT; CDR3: CASSFGDRNTEAFF
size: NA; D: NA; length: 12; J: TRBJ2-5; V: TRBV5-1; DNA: TGCGCCAGCAGCGAGAGCCAAGAGACCCAGTACTTC; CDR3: CASSESQETQYF
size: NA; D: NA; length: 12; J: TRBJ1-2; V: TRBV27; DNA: TGTGCCAGCAGAAGGGAGGACTATGGCTACACCTTC; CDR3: CASRREDYGYTF
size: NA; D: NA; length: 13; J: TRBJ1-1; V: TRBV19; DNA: TGTGCCTCGAAAGGGGGGGGATTCACTGAAGCTTTCTTT; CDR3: CASKGGGFTEAFF
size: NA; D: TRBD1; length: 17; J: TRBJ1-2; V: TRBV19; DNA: TGTGCCAGTAGTTCCCAGGGGGACAGGCGATACCTCTATGGCTACACCTTC; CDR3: CASSSQGDRRYLYGYTF
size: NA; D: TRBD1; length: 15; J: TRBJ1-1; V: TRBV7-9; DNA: TGTGCCAGCAGCGGATCACAGGGGGCGGACACTGAAGCTTTCTTT; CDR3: CASSGSQGADTEAFF
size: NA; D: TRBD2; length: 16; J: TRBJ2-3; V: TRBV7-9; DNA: TGTGCCAGCAGCTTAACAGGCGGGAGGAGTACAGATACGCAGTATTTT; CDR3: CASSLTGGRSTDTQYF
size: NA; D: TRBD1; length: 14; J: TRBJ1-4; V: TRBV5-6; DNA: TGTGCCAGCAGCCCCGGACAGGGGAATGAAAAACTGTTTTTT; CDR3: CASSPGQGNEKLFF
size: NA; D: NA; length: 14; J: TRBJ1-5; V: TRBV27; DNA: TGTGCCAGCAGAGAGCTTCTTGGCAATCAGCCCCAGCATTTT; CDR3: CASRELLGNQPQHF
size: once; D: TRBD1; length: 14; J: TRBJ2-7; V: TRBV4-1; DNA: TGCGCCAGCAGCCAAGGAGACAGGGCCTACGAGCAGTACTTC; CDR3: CASSQGDRAYEQYF
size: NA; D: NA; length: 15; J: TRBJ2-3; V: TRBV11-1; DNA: TGTGCCAGCAGCTTAGGGGTAGGGGAAGCAGATACGCAGTATTTT; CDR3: CASSLGVGEADTQYF
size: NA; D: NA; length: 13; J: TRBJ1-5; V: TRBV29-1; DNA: TGCAGCGTTATACAGGGACCCAATCAGCCCCAGCATTTT; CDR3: CSVIQGPNQPQHF
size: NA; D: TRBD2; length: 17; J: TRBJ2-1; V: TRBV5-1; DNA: TGCGCCAGCAGCTTTATGGCGGGAGGGCCCAGGGTCAATGAGCAGTTCTTC; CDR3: CASSFMAGGPRVNEQFF
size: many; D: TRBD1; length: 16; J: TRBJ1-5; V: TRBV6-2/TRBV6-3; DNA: TGTGCCAGCAGCGCCGGGACAGGGGGTTCCAATCAGCCCCAGCATTTT; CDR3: CASSAGTGGSNQPQHF
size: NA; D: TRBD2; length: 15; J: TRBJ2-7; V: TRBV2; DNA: TGTGCCAGCAGTGCTAGGACTAGCGGGGACTACGAGCAGTACTTC; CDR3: CASSARTSGDYEQYF
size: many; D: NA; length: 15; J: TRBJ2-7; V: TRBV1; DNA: TGCACCAGCAGCCCCCCCCGGACAGGGGCGGGCGAGCAGTACTTC; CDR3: CTSSPPRTGAGEQYF
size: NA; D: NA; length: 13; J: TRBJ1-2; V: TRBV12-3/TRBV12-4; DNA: TGTGCCAGCAGCCGCAGGGGAAGCTATGGCTACACCTTC; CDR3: CASSRRGSYGYTF
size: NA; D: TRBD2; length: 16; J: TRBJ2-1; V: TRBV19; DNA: TGTGCCAGTAGTCGGGGCGGGAGGGCCGGGTACAATGAGCAGTTCTTC; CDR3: CASSRGGRAGYNEQFF
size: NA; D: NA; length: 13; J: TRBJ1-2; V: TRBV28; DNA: TGTGCCAGCAGTTTAAGCGGGTTCGGTGGCTACACCTTC; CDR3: CASSLSGFGGYTF
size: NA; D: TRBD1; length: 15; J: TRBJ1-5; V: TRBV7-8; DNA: TGTGCCAGCAGCCTGGCTACAGGGGTCGGTCAGCCCCAGCATTTT; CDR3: CASSLATGVGQPQHF
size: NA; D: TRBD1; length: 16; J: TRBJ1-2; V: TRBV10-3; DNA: TGTGCCATCAGTGAGGGAAGACAGGGGTCCAACTATGGCTACACCTTC; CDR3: CAISEGRQGSNYGYTF
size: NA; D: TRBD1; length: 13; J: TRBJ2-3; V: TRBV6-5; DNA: TGTGCCAGTTCCGGGACAGCCACAGATACGCAGTATTTT; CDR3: CASSGTATDTQYF
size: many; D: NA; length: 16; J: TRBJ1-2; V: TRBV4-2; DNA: TGTGCCAGCAGCCAAGATCCCTCGGGGGGCGCAAATGGCTACACCTTC; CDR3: CASSQDPSGGANGYTF
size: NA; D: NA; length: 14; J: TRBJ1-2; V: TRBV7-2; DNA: TGTGCCAGCAGCTTAGACCCCTATACCTATGGCTACACCTTC; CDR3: CASSLDPYTYGYTF
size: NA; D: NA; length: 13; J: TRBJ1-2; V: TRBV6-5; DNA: TGTGCCAGCAGTTACAAGGGGGAATATGGCTACACCTTC; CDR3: CASSYKGEYGYTF
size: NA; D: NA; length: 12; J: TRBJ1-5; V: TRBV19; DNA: TGTGCCAGTAGTATTGAGCGGGGGCCCCAGCATTTT; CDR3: CASSIERGPQHF